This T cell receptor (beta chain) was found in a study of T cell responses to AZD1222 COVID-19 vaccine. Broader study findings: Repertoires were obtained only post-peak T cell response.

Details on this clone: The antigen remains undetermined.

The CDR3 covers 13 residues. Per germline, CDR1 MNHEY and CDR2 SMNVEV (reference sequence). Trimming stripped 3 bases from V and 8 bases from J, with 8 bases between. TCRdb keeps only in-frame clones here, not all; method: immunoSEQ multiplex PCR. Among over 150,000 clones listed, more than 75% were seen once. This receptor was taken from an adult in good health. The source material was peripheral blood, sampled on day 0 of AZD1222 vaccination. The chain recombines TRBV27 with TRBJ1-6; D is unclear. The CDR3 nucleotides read TGTGCCAGCAGTTTCTGGGCTGATTCACCCCTCCACTTT. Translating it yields CASSFWADSPLHF.